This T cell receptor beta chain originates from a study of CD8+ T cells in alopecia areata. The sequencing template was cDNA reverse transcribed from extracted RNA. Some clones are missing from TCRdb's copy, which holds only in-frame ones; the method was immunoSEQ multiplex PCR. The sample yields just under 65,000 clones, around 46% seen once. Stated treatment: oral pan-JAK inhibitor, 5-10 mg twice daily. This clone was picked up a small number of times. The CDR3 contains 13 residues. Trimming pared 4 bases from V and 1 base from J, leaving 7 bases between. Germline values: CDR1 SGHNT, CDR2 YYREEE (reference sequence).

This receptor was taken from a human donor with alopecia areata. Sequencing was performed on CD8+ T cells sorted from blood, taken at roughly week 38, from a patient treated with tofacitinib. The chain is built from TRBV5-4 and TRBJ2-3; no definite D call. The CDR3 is CASSARGTDTQYF. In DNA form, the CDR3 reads TGTGCCAGCAGCGCCCGGGGCACAGATACGCAGTATTTT. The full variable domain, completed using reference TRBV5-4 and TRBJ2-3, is ETGVTQSPTHLIKTRGQQVTLRCSSQSGHNTVSWYQQALGQGPQFIFQYYREEENGRGNFPPRFSGLQFPNYSSELNVNALELDDSALYLCASSARGTDTQYFGPGTRLTVL.